These T cell receptor beta chains were read from a single sample in a study of T cell responses to AZD1222 COVID-19 vaccine. Method: immunoSEQ multiplex PCR; TCRdb's copy keeps in-frame clones and lacks some. Here the sample spans around 96,000 clones, over 75% being singletons. This material consisted of peripheral blood, taken on day 0 of AZD1222 vaccination. The receptors stem from an adult in good health. Each CDR3 is given with its conserved first and last residue. Fields, in order: D gene, clone size, J gene, V gene, CDR3 DNA, CDR3 protein. The D gene is left open where the match is weak. Not every row has a clone size; where given, it reads once, few, many or a size class.

>TRBD2|NA|TRBJ2-3|TRBV4-2
TGTGCCAGCAGCCCGAGTAGCGGGGGAACCCGCACAGATACGCAGTATTTT
CASSPSSGGTRTDTQYF
>TRBD1|once|TRBJ1-1|TRBV6-5
TGTGCCAGCGGAGTGACAGGGGAGAACACTGAAGCTTTCTTT
CASGVTGENTEAFF
>NA|NA|TRBJ1-5|TRBV6-4
TGTGCCAGCTCCCCGGGAGGGATGAATCAGCCCCAGCATTTT
CASSPGGMNQPQHF
>NA|NA|TRBJ1-4|TRBV5-8
TGTGCCAGCAGCTTGTTGGACACAAATGAAAAACTGTTTTTT
CASSLLDTNEKLFF
>TRBD1|NA|TRBJ2-5|TRBV5-1
TGCGCCAGCAGCCCAACCGGGACAGGGAATCGGGAGACCCAGTACTTC
CASSPTGTGNRETQYF
>NA|NA|TRBJ1-1|TRBV6-5
TGTGCCAGCAGGCCACCCCCAGGGGTGAACACTGAAGCTTTCTTT
CASRPPPGVNTEAFF
>NA|NA|TRBJ1-1|TRBV30
TGTGCCTGGACGAAGGGGACGGGGGGCCATGAAGCTTTCTTT
CAWTKGTGGHEAFF
>NA|NA|TRBJ1-1|TRBV5-5
TGTGCCAGCAACCTCGGGCGGCTGAACACTGAAGCTTTCTTT
CASNLGRLNTEAFF
>NA|NA|TRBJ1-6|TRBV5-1
TGCGCCAGCAGCTCGGGGGTTATTAATTCACCCCTCCACTTT
CASSSGVINSPLHF
>TRBD1|NA|TRBJ1-2|TRBV5-1
TGCGCCAGCAGCCCAACAGGGGGGCAGGGCTATGGCTACACCTTC
CASSPTGGQGYGYTF
>NA|NA|TRBJ2-7|TRBV5-4
TGTGCCAGCAGCGTCGCCCCCAAGAGCTCCTACGAGCAGTACTTC
CASSVAPKSSYEQYF
>NA|NA|TRBJ1-2|TRBV13
TGTGCCAGCAGCTTATTAGGGTTCGCTGGCTACACCTTC
CASSLLGFAGYTF
>NA|once|TRBJ1-5|TRBV6-5
TGTGCCAGCAGTTACTCGGGCAGCAATCAGCCCCAGCATTTT
CASSYSGSNQPQHF
>NA|NA|TRBJ2-5|TRBV19
TGTGCCAGTAGTAGTCCTGGCCAGGGAGAGACCCAGTACTTC
CASSSPGQGETQYF
>NA|once|TRBJ1-1|TRBV27
TGTGCCAGCAGTTTGCAGGGGCGATCGGGCACTGAAGCTTTCTTT
CASSLQGRSGTEAFF
>NA|once|TRBJ2-3|TRBV5-1
TGCGCCAGCAGCTTGATGGAGTATCAGGCTACGCAGTATTTT
CASSLMEYQATQYF
>TRBD2|once|TRBJ2-3|TRBV6-2/TRBV6-3
TGTGCCAGCAGTTACGCTAGCGGGGGAGGCGATACGCAGTATTTT
CASSYASGGGDTQYF
>TRBD1|NA|TRBJ1-6|TRBV10-1
TGCGCCAGCAGCGCCGGGACAGGGAATTCACCCCTCCACTTT
CASSAGTGNSPLHF
>NA|NA|TRBJ2-2|TRBV19
TGTGCCAGTAGTGGGAGTTGGATGGTCTCCGGGGAGCTGTTTTTT
CASSGSWMVSGELFF
>NA|NA|TRBJ2-1|TRBV10-3
TGTGCCGCGGGGGCGGCCAATGAGCAGTTCTTC
CAAGAANEQFF
>TRBD2|NA|TRBJ2-7|TRBV9
TGTGCCAGCAGCCCCTTTGGGACTAGCGACTACGAGCAGTACTTC
CASSPFGTSDYEQYF
>NA|NA|TRBJ1-5|TRBV6-1
TGTGCCAGCAGTGAACCGGGGAATCGCAATCAGCCCCAGCATTTT
CASSEPGNRNQPQHF
>TRBD1|NA|TRBJ1-6|TRBV2
TGTGCCAGCAGGACAGGGTTCCAGAATAATTCACCCCTCCACTTT
CASRTGFQNNSPLHF
>TRBD2|few|TRBJ2-6|TRBV15
TGTGCCACCAGCAGAGTTAGGCGGGGGGTACCTTCTGGGGCCAACGTCCTGACTTTC
CATSRVRRGVPSGANVLTF
>NA|NA|TRBJ1-6|TRBV19
TGTGCCAGTAGTCTCGCCGTGGGGGTAGGATATAATTCACCCCTCCACTTT
CASSLAVGVGYNSPLHF
>NA|NA|TRBJ2-1|TRBV18
TGTGCCAGCTCACCTGGCAGCTCCTACAATGAGCAGTTCTTC
CASSPGSSYNEQFF
>NA|NA|TRBJ2-4|TRBV12-3/TRBV12-4
TGTGCCAGCAGTTTAGACACCAAAAACATTCAGTACTTC
CASSLDTKNIQYF
>NA|NA|TRBJ1-6|TRBV3-1/TRBV3-2
TGTGCCAGCAGCCGATCAGATTATAATTCACCCCTCCACTTT
CASSRSDYNSPLHF
>NA|NA|TRBJ1-4|TRBV13
TGTGCCAGCAGCTTTGCCGGGAATGAAAAACTGTTTTTT
CASSFAGNEKLFF
>NA|NA|TRBJ1-2|TRBV19
TGTGCCAGTAGTAACCCCAACTATGGCTACACCTTC
CASSNPNYGYTF
>TRBD2|NA|TRBJ2-2|TRBV6-4
TGTGCCAGCAGTGACACTAGCGGGGGGGCCACCGGGGAGCTGTTTTTT
CASSDTSGGATGELFF
>NA|NA|TRBJ2-5|TRBV7-9
TGTGCCAGCAGCTTATTACGAGAGACCCAGTACTTC
CASSLLRETQYF
>TRBD1|once|TRBJ1-6|TRBV28
TGTGCCAGCAGTTCGGCAGGGGGCGTCACCTATAATTCACCCCTCCACTTT
CASSSAGGVTYNSPLHF
>NA|NA|TRBJ1-2|TRBV11-2
TGTGCCAGCAGCCAATACTATGGCTACACCTTC
CASSQYYGYTF
>NA|NA|TRBJ1-2|TRBV12-3/TRBV12-4
TGTGCCAGCAGTTTCGGGTGGAACTATGGCTACACCTTC
CASSFGWNYGYTF
>NA|NA|TRBJ1-5|TRBV9
TGTGCCAGACTGGAACGGATTAGCAATCAGCCCCAGCATTTT
CARLERISNQPQHF
>NA|once|TRBJ2-7|TRBV11-2
TGTGCCAGCAGCCCGGGCGCAGGGATATCCAACGAGCAGTACTTC
CASSPGAGISNEQYF
>NA|NA|TRBJ1-1|TRBV5-4
TGTGCCAGCAGCTGGGACACCCGGGGTACTGAAGCTTTCTTT
CASSWDTRGTEAFF
>TRBD1|NA|TRBJ2-1|TRBV9
TGTGCCAGCAGCGCGGGACAGTTGTATGAGCAGTTCTTC
CASSAGQLYEQFF
>NA|NA|TRBJ2-7|TRBV12-3/TRBV12-4
TGTGCCAGCAGCCCAGGCGTCTCCTACGAGCAGTACTTC
CASSPGVSYEQYF
>TRBD1|NA|TRBJ2-3|TRBV28
TGTGCCAGCAGTGCCCCCGGGACAGGGGGCACAGATACGCAGTATTTT
CASSAPGTGGTDTQYF
>TRBD1|few|TRBJ1-2|TRBV19
TGTGCCAGTAGTAGAGACGGACAGGGGGCCGGCTATGGCTACACCTTC
CASSRDGQGAGYGYTF
>TRBD2|NA|TRBJ2-2|TRBV7-7
TGTGCTAGCAGCCGATTTGGGGGGGTAGGCACCGGGGAGCTGTTTTTT
CASSRFGGVGTGELFF
>NA|once|TRBJ1-1|TRBV28
TGTGCCACGGTCAGGGGACAATTT
CATVRGQF
>NA|NA|TRBJ1-1|TRBV3-1/TRBV3-2
TGTGCCAGCAGCCAAGCGGGGCGGGACACTGAAGCTTTCTTT
CASSQAGRDTEAFF
>NA|few|TRBJ1-6|TRBV30
TGTGCCTGGGGGGGTCTGCGCTATAATTCACCCCTCCACTTT
CAWGGLRYNSPLHF
>NA|NA|TRBJ1-3|TRBV3-1/TRBV3-2
TGTGCCAGCGGGGGGTGGAGAAACACCATATATTTT
CASGGWRNTIYF
>NA|NA|TRBJ1-6|TRBV3-1/TRBV3-2
TGTGCCAGCAGCCAAGATGCCGGGACACCCCTCCACTTT
CASSQDAGTPLHF
>NA|NA|TRBJ2-4|TRBV18
TGTGCCAGCTCACCCCCGGGACTAGCCAAAAACATTCAGTACTTC
CASSPPGLAKNIQYF
>TRBD2|NA|TRBJ2-3|TRBV11-3
TGTGCCAGCAGCTCTTTAGCGGGGGGGCCGTTATCTCGGGATACGCAGTATTTT
CASSSLAGGPLSRDTQYF
>NA|once|TRBJ1-1|TRBV18
TGTGCCAGCTCACAAAATGGGGCTCACACTGAAGCTTTCTTT
CASSQNGAHTEAFF
>NA|NA|TRBJ1-6|TRBV9
TGTGCCAGCAGCGTAGATGAGGTGCCCTCCTATAATTCACCCCTCCACTTT
CASSVDEVPSYNSPLHF
>NA|NA|TRBJ1-2|TRBV6-6
TGTGCCAGCAGTTTTAAAGGGGCGGCAGACTATGGCTACACCTTC
CASSFKGAADYGYTF